This is a list of T cell receptor beta chains from one sample in a study of T cells in Graves' hyperthyroidism and ophthalmopathy. MiXCR was run by TCRdb on the multiplex PCR reads, yielding one entry per CDR3 protein. The repertoire holds some 620,000 distinct CDR3 sequences, with around 15% as singletons. The sample taken for sequencing was blood. The source is a woman between 25 and 40 years old with Graves' hyperthyroidism. The CDR3 runs from the conserved cysteine through the conserved F or W. Each record gives: CDR3 DNA, CDR3 protein, clone size, J gene, V gene, D gene. D genes are given only for firm matches. Clone size is stated in some rows and not others, as once, few, many or a class when expanded.

DNA: TGTGCCTGGAGTGGTCACAGGGGAGCCGGGGAGCTGTTTTTT
CDR3: CAWSGHRGAGELFF
size: many
J: TRBJ2-2
V: TRBV30
D: TRBD1

DNA: TGTGCCAGCAGCTTATGGTCTAGCGGAGCAGATACGCAGTATTTT
CDR3: CASSLWSSGADTQYF
size: many
J: TRBJ2-3
V: TRBV7-9
D: TRBD2

DNA: TGCGCCAGCAGCTTGTCGACTAGCGGCTTTAAGGACTACGAGCAGTACTTC
CDR3: CASSLSTSGFKDYEQYF
size: few
J: TRBJ2-7
V: TRBV5-1
D: TRBD2

DNA: TGTGCCAGCAGAAATCCGGGACAGCACACAGATACGCAGTATTTT
CDR3: CASRNPGQHTDTQYF
size: NA
J: TRBJ2-3
V: TRBV5-4
D: TRBD1

DNA: TGTGCCAGCAGCTTAGTATATGTAGGCACAGATACGCAGTATTTT
CDR3: CASSLVYVGTDTQYF
size: many
J: TRBJ2-3
V: TRBV11-2
D: NA

DNA: TGTGCCAGCAGTTTCGGCCCCTGGGAGCGGGAGGGCGCAGATACGCAGTATTTT
CDR3: CASSFGPWEREGADTQYF
size: many
J: TRBJ2-3
V: TRBV28
D: TRBD2

DNA: TGCAGTGCTAGTAAAACCGCGACTAGCGGGACTCTTCAAGAGACCCAGTACTTC
CDR3: CSASKTATSGTLQETQYF
size: many
J: TRBJ2-5
V: TRBV20-1
D: TRBD2

DNA: TGCAGTGCTAGAGGTTCGACGGAAGGGAGCTGGGGCTACACCTTC
CDR3: CSARGSTEGSWGYTF
size: NA
J: TRBJ1-2
V: TRBV20-1
D: NA

DNA: TGTGCCAGCAGCTTACTTCTTTGGGGGGGGGGTGCATCTGTAGGCAATCAGCCCCAGCATTTT
CDR3: CASSLLLWGGGASVGNQPQHF
size: many
J: TRBJ1-5
V: TRBV11-2
D: NA

DNA: TGTGCCAGCAGTGGCCCGACAGGGAGGAACTACGAGCAGTACTTC
CDR3: CASSGPTGRNYEQYF
size: many
J: TRBJ2-7
V: TRBV2
D: NA

DNA: TGCGCCAGCAGCCAGACTAGCGGGAGCCGTTCAGATACGCAGTATTTT
CDR3: CASSQTSGSRSDTQYF
size: many
J: TRBJ2-3
V: TRBV5-1
D: TRBD2

DNA: TGTGCCAGCGTCGGGGGGGGAGGGCCGGCCGGGGAGCTGTTTTTT
CDR3: CASVGGGGPAGELFF
size: NA
J: TRBJ2-2
V: TRBV28
D: TRBD2

DNA: TGTGCCAGCAGTAGGGGGAATGAGCAGCTCTTC
CDR3: CASSRGNEQLF
size: NA
J: TRBJ2-1
V: TRBV11-3
D: NA

DNA: TGCAGTGCTGGACTACCAGTGGGTCAAGAGACCCAGTACTTC
CDR3: CSAGLPVGQETQYF
size: many
J: TRBJ2-5
V: TRBV20-1
D: NA

DNA: TGTGCCAGCGCTCGGGGTGGTTACAATGAGCAGTTCTTC
CDR3: CASARGGYNEQFF
size: NA
J: TRBJ2-1
V: TRBV27
D: NA

DNA: TGCAGTGCTACGACTAGCGGGAGAAAAATGAACACCGGGGAGCTGTTTTTT
CDR3: CSATTSGRKMNTGELFF
size: few
J: TRBJ2-2
V: TRBV20-1
D: TRBD2

DNA: TGTGCCAGCAGCTTAGCCCGACAGGTAGTCGTTGAGCAGTTCTTC
CDR3: CASSLARQVVVEQFF
size: many
J: TRBJ2-1
V: TRBV7-2
D: NA

DNA: TGTGCCAGCAGCTTAACCGGGAGTTACACAGATACGCAGTATTTT
CDR3: CASSLTGSYTDTQYF
size: many
J: TRBJ2-3
V: TRBV7-3
D: NA

DNA: TGTGCCAGCAGTTTATTACCAGGGGGCTCCTACGAGCAGTACTTC
CDR3: CASSLLPGGSYEQYF
size: few
J: TRBJ2-7
V: TRBV27
D: TRBD1

DNA: TGTGCCAGTAGTAACGGTTTCGTCGGGGGACGTGGGCAGCCCCAGCATTTT
CDR3: CASSNGFVGGRGQPQHF
size: NA
J: TRBJ1-5
V: TRBV19
D: NA

DNA: TGTGCCAGCAGTGTAGGGACAGGGATTAACTCCTACGAGCAGTACTTC
CDR3: CASSVGTGINSYEQYF
size: few
J: TRBJ2-7
V: TRBV2
D: TRBD1

DNA: TGTGCCAGCAGCGCCCCGCGGGAGTGGGCCACAGATACGCAGTATTTT
CDR3: CASSAPREWATDTQYF
size: many
J: TRBJ2-3
V: TRBV7-2
D: TRBD2

DNA: TGCGCCAGCAGCTTGGGAGGGGCAGTAGGCGGCTACACCTTC
CDR3: CASSLGGAVGGYTF
size: few
J: TRBJ1-2
V: TRBV5-1
D: NA

DNA: TGTGCCAGCAGTTTCGGGCTACAGGGGGACTACGAGCAGTACTTC
CDR3: CASSFGLQGDYEQYF
size: few
J: TRBJ2-7
V: TRBV27
D: TRBD1

DNA: TGTGCCAGCAGCCCAGGGACTAGCGGGAGGATCGGGTTCTTC
CDR3: CASSPGTSGRIGFF
size: NA
J: TRBJ2-1
V: TRBV13
D: TRBD2

DNA: TGTGCCAGCAGCTTGGGGGGGATGAGCAATCAGCCCCAGCATTTT
CDR3: CASSLGGMSNQPQHF
size: once
J: TRBJ1-5
V: TRBV5-4
D: NA

DNA: TGTGCCACCAGCAGAGATACGGAGACCCAGTACTTC
CDR3: CATSRDTETQYF
size: many
J: TRBJ2-5
V: TRBV15
D: NA

DNA: TGTGCCAGCAGTTTGCGGGCCCCAACAGGCCCCTACGAGCAGTACTTC
CDR3: CASSLRAPTGPYEQYF
size: many
J: TRBJ2-7
V: TRBV27
D: NA

DNA: TGTGCCAGCAGTTTACCGGGAGTTTGGCCCCAGTACTTC
CDR3: CASSLPGVWPQYF
size: many
J: TRBJ2-5
V: TRBV28
D: NA

DNA: TGTGCCAGCAGTGAGGAGGGGGCGCATCAAGATACGCAGTATTTT
CDR3: CASSEEGAHQDTQYF
size: many
J: TRBJ2-3
V: TRBV2
D: NA

DNA: TGTGCCAGCAGCGCTAGCGGGATGGTCGGATACGAGCAGTACTTC
CDR3: CASSASGMVGYEQYF
size: NA
J: TRBJ2-7
V: TRBV9
D: TRBD2

DNA: TGTGCCAGCAGCCAGGACAGGGTGTGGAGTGAAGCTTTCTTT
CDR3: CASSQDRVWSEAFF
size: many
J: TRBJ1-1
V: TRBV12-3/TRBV12-4
D: TRBD1

DNA: TGTGCCAGCTCACCGACCCGTCCTGGGGCCAACGTCCTGACTTTC
CDR3: CASSPTRPGANVLTF
size: NA
J: TRBJ2-6
V: TRBV18
D: NA

DNA: TGTGCCAGCAGGCTACCGGGTGGGGGGCGCGGACAGCCCCAGCATTTT
CDR3: CASRLPGGGRGQPQHF
size: many
J: TRBJ1-5
V: TRBV28
D: NA

DNA: TGTGCCAGCTCACGCGGACAGGGGGCCGGTAATGAGCAGTTCTTC
CDR3: CASSRGQGAGNEQFF
size: NA
J: TRBJ2-1
V: TRBV18
D: TRBD1

DNA: TGCGCCAGCAGCTTGGAGGGGGACGAGCAGTACTTC
CDR3: CASSLEGDEQYF
size: many
J: TRBJ2-7
V: TRBV5-1
D: NA

DNA: TGTGCCAGCAGCCAATCTCCGGGGGCGCGGGATGGCTACACCTTC
CDR3: CASSQSPGARDGYTF
size: many
J: TRBJ1-2
V: TRBV3-1
D: NA

DNA: TGTGCCAGCAGTAACCCTAGCGGAAGGAGGAGGGGGCAGTTCTTC
CDR3: CASSNPSGRRRGQFF
size: many
J: TRBJ2-1
V: TRBV6-1
D: TRBD2

DNA: TGCGCCAGCAGCCGATCTAGCGGTCTCAATGAGCAGTTCTTC
CDR3: CASSRSSGLNEQFF
size: NA
J: TRBJ2-1
V: TRBV4-1
D: TRBD2

DNA: TGTGCCAGCAGGCGGACAGATAATTCACCCCTCGACTTT
CDR3: CASRRTDNSPLDF
size: NA
J: TRBJ1-6
V: TRBV27
D: NA

DNA: TGTGCCAGCAGCTTAGGGGACAGGGGGCGTCGAGGGGCCAACGTCCTGACTTTC
CDR3: CASSLGDRGRRGANVLTF
size: NA
J: TRBJ2-6
V: TRBV7-2
D: TRBD1

DNA: TGTGCCAGCGGCAGGACACCAACCTACGAGCAGTACTTC
CDR3: CASGRTPTYEQYF
size: many
J: TRBJ2-7
V: TRBV28
D: NA

DNA: TGTGCCAGTAGTATAACGGGCTCCCAGCCCCAGCATTTT
CDR3: CASSITGSQPQHF
size: NA
J: TRBJ1-5
V: TRBV19
D: NA

DNA: TGCAGTGCTAGAACCTCCGGGCCCGGGGAGACCCAGTACTTC
CDR3: CSARTSGPGETQYF
size: NA
J: TRBJ2-5
V: TRBV20-1
D: NA

DNA: TGCGCCAGCAGGGAGGGACAGGCGCGATCCTACGAGCAGTACTTC
CDR3: CASREGQARSYEQYF
size: many
J: TRBJ2-7
V: TRBV10-2
D: TRBD1

DNA: TGTGCCAGCAGCTTAGACGGATTTGGGGCCTCTTATCAGCCCCAGCATTTT
CDR3: CASSLDGFGASYQPQHF
size: NA
J: TRBJ1-5
V: TRBV7-9
D: NA

DNA: TGTGCCAGTAGGAAGACGGATACAGAGACCCAGTACTTC
CDR3: CASRKTDTETQYF
size: NA
J: TRBJ2-5
V: TRBV19
D: NA

DNA: TGTGCCATCAGTGAGTCTAGCGGGAGAGACACCGGGGAGCTGTTTTTT
CDR3: CAISESSGRDTGELFF
size: NA
J: TRBJ2-2
V: TRBV10-3
D: TRBD2

DNA: TGTGCCAGCAAGGCCAACCTAGCGGGAGCCGGCACCGGGGAGCTGTTTTTT
CDR3: CASKANLAGAGTGELFF
size: NA
J: TRBJ2-2
V: TRBV28
D: TRBD2

DNA: TGTGCCAGCAGCGTAAGGGATAAAGAGCAGTACTTC
CDR3: CASSVRDKEQYF
size: many
J: TRBJ2-7
V: TRBV9
D: NA

DNA: TGTGCCAGCCTCGAGACTTACTACAATGAGCAGTTCTTC
CDR3: CASLETYYNEQFF
size: NA
J: TRBJ2-1
V: TRBV19
D: NA

DNA: TGTGCCAGCAGTCCTCGACTAGCGGGCGTCTCCCTGGGGCAGTACTTC
CDR3: CASSPRLAGVSLGQYF
size: many
J: TRBJ2-7
V: TRBV28
D: TRBD2

DNA: TGTGCCAGCAGCGACGGAGAAACTAACTATGGCTACACCTTC
CDR3: CASSDGETNYGYTF
size: few
J: TRBJ1-2
V: TRBV6-1
D: NA

DNA: TGTGCCAGCAGCTTAGCGCGACAGCTAACCCAAAATGAGCAGTTCTTC
CDR3: CASSLARQLTQNEQFF
size: many
J: TRBJ2-1
V: TRBV7-2
D: NA

DNA: TGTGCCAGCAGCCCCGCCCCCCGACAGAGCTCCTACAATGAGCAGTTCTTC
CDR3: CASSPAPRQSSYNEQFF
size: NA
J: TRBJ2-1
V: TRBV14
D: NA

DNA: TGCGCCAGCAGCTTCCGGGACCGCGATAACTATGGCTACACCTTC
CDR3: CASSFRDRDNYGYTF
size: NA
J: TRBJ1-2
V: TRBV5-1
D: NA

DNA: TGTGCCAGCAGTGATCGGACGAACACTGAAGCTTTCTTT
CDR3: CASSDRTNTEAFF
size: many
J: TRBJ1-1
V: TRBV6-1
D: NA

DNA: TGTGCCAGCAGCCCTAATCGGTGGTCCGGGGAGCTGTTTTTT
CDR3: CASSPNRWSGELFF
size: few
J: TRBJ2-2
V: TRBV5-6
D: NA

DNA: TGTGCCTGGAGTGACAGGGTAAGCGGCGAGCAGTACTTC
CDR3: CAWSDRVSGEQYF
size: many
J: TRBJ2-7
V: TRBV30
D: NA

DNA: TGTGCCAGCAGTTTTGAAGGCGAGGTTTACGAGCAGTACTTC
CDR3: CASSFEGEVYEQYF
size: many
J: TRBJ2-7
V: TRBV28
D: NA